These 28 T cell receptor beta chains were all obtained from the same sample, sequenced in a study of blood T cell repertoires in COVID-19. Clones were sequenced by immunoSEQ multiplex PCR, and TCRdb holds only the in-frame ones, with some missing. The sample lists 140,000 or so clones, approximately 87% occurring once. Sequences were obtained from peripheral blood. These receptor sequences come from a man over 45 who had recovered from COVID-19.

This chain connects TRBV7-2 to TRBJ1-2; 8 bases are a match to TRBD1. The ends lost 2 bases at V and 3 bases at J; junction bases unmatched: 5. Germline CDR1 is SGHTA and CDR2 is FQGNSA. CDR3 size: 15 residues. The CDR3 sequence is CASSLQGALHYGYTF. CDR3 nucleotide sequence: TGTGCCAGCAGCTTACAGGGGGCGCTACACTATGGCTACACCTTC.

A single count supports this clone. The CDR3 sequence is CASSLDRADYGYTF. For the CDR3, the DNA is TGCGCCAGCAGTCTCGACAGGGCGGACTATGGCTACACCTTC. This chain joins TRBV4-3 and TRBJ1-2, with 7 bases lining up with TRBD1. The V gene's germline CDR1 is LGHNA and CDR2 YSLEER. This CDR3 has 14 amino acids. V dropped 6 bases and J dropped 3; count of bases not matched to a gene: 7.

The rearrangement joins TRBV7-9 to TRBJ2-5, with a tentative D call TRBD2 (5 bases). Germline-derived CDR1 and CDR2 are SEHNR and FQNEAQ (reference sequence). This CDR3 has 15 residues. Trimming shortened V by 2 bases and J by 3 bases, and 13 bases separated the two germline ends. CDR3 nucleotide sequence: TGTGCCAGCAGCTTAAAAACGTTCGGGGAAGAGACCCAGTACTTC. Encoded protein: CASSLKTFGEETQYF.

The J gene is TRBJ2-3, the V gene TRBV5-6, with 8 bases identical to TRBD1. Germline CDR1 SGHDT, CDR2 YYEEEE. There are 17 residues in the CDR3. Losses at the gene ends were 1 base for V and 3 bases for J; bases not matched to a gene: 10. The CDR3 protein is CASSLSLTGGATDTQYF. Written as DNA, the CDR3 is TGTGCCAGCAGCTTGAGTCTAACAGGGGGTGCGACAGATACGCAGTATTTT.

This sequence joins TRBV30 and TRBJ1-1; weak D call: TRBD1 (6 bases). Between the trimmed V and J ends, which lost 4 bases and 1 base, there was a span of 22 bases. Looked up from germline, CDR1 is GTSNPN and CDR2 is SVGIG (reference sequence). The CDR3 runs to 17 residues. DNA for the CDR3: TGTGCCTGGACCCCGTTCGTGGGGGCGCGTAGGAACACTGAAGCTTTCTTT. Its protein is CAWTPFVGARRNTEAFF.

This rearrangement joins TRBV4-3 to TRBJ2-3; D is unresolved. The CDR3 covers 16 residues. The germline gives CDR1 LGHNA, CDR2 YSLEER. Between the trimmed V and J ends, which lost 4 bases and 0 bases, there was a span of 14 bases. This chain's CDR3 is CASSPREYSSTDTQYF. As DNA, the CDR3 is TGCGCCAGCAGCCCTAGAGAGTACTCGAGCACAGATACGCAGTATTTT.

The chain has TRBV4-2 and TRBJ2-3; TRBD2 matches 11 bases. The CDR3 is 20 amino acids. Trimming at V came to 0 bases and at J to 0 bases, leaving 11 bases not matched to a gene. The germline CDR1 and CDR2 sequences are LGHNA and YNFKEQ. CDR3 DNA sequence: TGTGCCAGCAGCCAAGACCCCGCTAGCGGGGGGCCCTCTAGCACAGATACGCAGTATTTT. It codes for CASSQDPASGGPSSTDTQYF.

The chain joins TRBV15 to TRBJ1-2, with D possibly being TRBD1 (5 bases). V lost 5 bases and J 3 bases, leaving 13 bases between the germline ends. The CDR3 spans 14 residues. Germline lookup yields CDR1 LNHNV and CDR2 YYDKDF (reference sequence). In DNA, the CDR3 is TGTGCCACCAGCCTCGGCGGAGGGGACTATGGCTACACCTTC. This translates into CATSLGGGDYGYTF.

V is TRBV9 and J is TRBJ2-2; 7 bases are a match to TRBD2. Germline assignment: CDR1 SGDLS and CDR2 YYNGEE. V was pared by 0 bases and J by 7 bases, with 9 bases of the junction left unmatched. This CDR3 contains 16 residues. The CDR3 coding sequence is TGTGCCAGCAGCGTAGGATCGGGGACTAAGGGCGGGGAGCTGTTTTTT. Translated: CASSVGSGTKGGELFF.

The chain carries TRBV6-5 and TRBJ2-3, with 8 nucleotides matching TRBD1. CDR1 MNHEY and CDR2 SVGAGI come from the germline V gene. J gave up 4 bases and V 5 bases, and 8 bases lay outside the gene matches. This CDR3 has 15 residues. CDR3 sequence reads: CASSPSDRDADTQYF. CDR3 bases: TGTGCCAGCAGTCCTTCGGACAGGGATGCAGATACGCAGTATTTT.

The chain carries TRBV5-8 and TRBJ1-5; tentatively, D is TRBD1 (5 bases). V lost 0 bases and J lost 1, with 11 bases in between. The CDR3 is made up of 16 amino acids. Germline V gene lookup returns CDR1 SGHTS and CDR2 YDEGEE. CDR3: CASSLVRAGSNQPQHF. For the CDR3, the DNA is TGTGCCAGCAGCTTGGTCAGGGCTGGGAGCAATCAGCCCCAGCATTTT. The variable domain in full, with the rest retrieved from reference TRBV5-8 and TRBJ1-5, is EAGVTQSPTHLIKTRGQQATLRCSPISGHTSVYWYQQALGLGLQFLLWYDEGEERNRGNFPPRFSGRQFPNYSSELNVNALELEDSALYLCASSLVRAGSNQPQHFGDGTRLSIL.

In its sample, this clone was seen once. The genes are TRBV5-1 and TRBJ1-6; no clear D gene. Germline CDR1 reads SGHRS; CDR2 reads YFSETQ. This CDR3 has 14 amino acids. The germline V and J ends were trimmed by 0 bases and 4 bases, with 5 bases remaining between them. CDR3 sequence (DNA): TGCGCCAGCAGCTTGGACAGATATAATTCACCCCTCCACTTT. Its protein is CASSLDRYNSPLHF. Together with reference TRBV5-1 and TRBJ1-6, the CDR3 gives the full variable domain: KAGVTQTPRYLIKTRGQQVTLSCSPISGHRSVSWYQQTPGQGLQFLFEYFSETQRNKGNFPGRFSGRQFSNSRSEMNVSTLELGDSALYLCASSLDRYNSPLHFGNGTRLTVT.

The V call is TRBV7-8, the J call TRBJ2-7, with 7 bases matching TRBD1. This CDR3 is 14 amino acids long. J was trimmed by 2 bases and V by 3 bases; bases with no gene match: 4. Germline CDR1 and CDR2: SGHVS and FQNEAQ. This CDR3 is CASSFRDSPYEQYF. The CDR3 region has the DNA TGTGCCAGCAGCTTTCGGGACAGCCCCTACGAGCAGTACTTC.

The V and J genes are TRBV4-3 and TRBJ1-1; TRBD1 aligns across 7 bases. CDR3 length: 16 amino acids. CDR1 is LGHNA and CDR2 is YSLEER in the germline V gene. After removal of 1 base from V and 1 base from J, the junction contained 6 bases not matched to a gene. This CDR3 reads CASSQGTGQKNTEAFF. CDR3 sequence (DNA): TGCGCCAGCAGCCAAGGAACGGGACAGAAGAACACTGAAGCTTTCTTT.

This chain uses TRBV5-1 with TRBJ2-7, with D possibly TRBD2 on 6 matching bases. Germline CDR1 reads SGHRS; CDR2 reads YFSETQ. This CDR3 contains 14 residues. V gave up 3 bases and J gave up 6 bases, with 16 bases separating them. Here the CDR3 DNA reads TGCGCCAGCAGCTCGACGGGAACTAGCTTCGAGCAGTACTTC. This sequence encodes CASSSTGTSFEQYF.

The J gene is TRBJ2-3, the V gene TRBV7-9; TRBD2 is a possible D gene (6 bases). The germline V and J ends were trimmed by 5 bases and 4 bases, with 13 bases remaining between them. Germline loops: CDR1 SEHNR, CDR2 FQNEAQ (reference sequence). This CDR3 contains 14 residues. CDR3 in DNA: TGTGCCAGCAGCACTACTAGCTTCGCAGATACGCAGTATTTT. Amino acids: CASSTTSFADTQYF. The whole variable domain, remainder taken from reference TRBV7-9 and TRBJ2-3, is DTGVSQNPRHKITKRGQNVTFRCDPISEHNRLYWYRQTLGQGPEFLTYFQNEAQLEKSRLLSDRFSAERPKGSFSTLEIQRTEQGDSAMYLCASSTTSFADTQYFGPGTRLTVL.

This chain uses TRBV7-2 with TRBJ1-2; 8 bases fit TRBD1. This CDR3 is 15 amino acids long. Unmatched junction bases numbered 12, after V lost 5 bases and J lost 7 bases. From germline, CDR1 is SGHTA and CDR2 FQGNSA. The CDR3 here is CASSPKAGGKFGYTF. For the CDR3, the DNA is TGTGCCAGCAGCCCAAAAGCAGGGGGCAAATTTGGCTACACCTTC.

The rearrangement uses TRBV30 and TRBJ1-1; the match to TRBD1 covers 8 bases. Germline assignment: CDR1 GTSNPN and CDR2 SVGIG (reference sequence). V shed 3 bases, J shed 4 bases, and the junction held 10 bases outside the gene matches. The CDR3 is 15 residues long. The CDR3 DNA reads as TGTGCCTGGAGAAAGCCGGGACAGGTTTCCACTGAAGCTTTCTTT. Translating gives CAWRKPGQVSTEAFF. Full variable domain (remainder filled in from reference TRBV30 and TRBJ1-1): SQTIHQWPATLVQPVGSPLSLECTVEGTSNPNLYWYRQAAGRGLQLLFYSVGIGQISSEVPQNLSASRPQDRQFILSSKKLLLSDSGFYLCAWRKPGQVSTEAFFGQGTRLTVV.

The chain employs TRBV9 and TRBJ2-5; D perhaps matches TRBD2 (7 bases). The CDR3 has 19 residues. V lost 0 bases and J 8 bases, leaving 29 bases between the germline ends. Germline CDR1 SGDLS, CDR2 YYNGEE. The CDR3 sequence is CASSVEGGTLYSRAVTQYF. CDR3 DNA sequence: TGTGCCAGCAGCGTAGAGGGGGGGACCCTTTATTCTCGGGCAGTAACCCAGTACTTC.

This rearrangement joins TRBV2 to TRBJ1-1; 9 bases align to TRBD1. J lost 3 bases, V lost 6 bases, and 5 bases had no gene match. The CDR3 is 14 amino acids. Germline CDR1 SNHLY, CDR2 FYNNEI. The CDR3 loop is CASRKGQGYTEAFF. In DNA form, the CDR3 reads TGTGCCAGCAGGAAAGGACAGGGGTACACTGAAGCTTTCTTT.

V and J are TRBV4-1 and TRBJ1-6, with 7 bases fitting TRBD1. V gave up 0 bases and J gave up 4 bases; unmatched junction bases: 0. Germline CDR1 is MGHRA and CDR2 is YSYEKL. The CDR3 has 15 residues. The CDR3 reads CASSQEGQYNSPLHF. The CDR3 nucleotides are TGCGCCAGCAGCCAAGAGGGACAGTATAATTCACCCCTCCACTTT.

J is TRBJ1-2 and V is TRBV5-5; TRBD1 might be the D (6 bases). The CDR3 extends over 14 amino acids. The V and J ends lost 0 bases and 4 bases respectively, with 10 bases between them. Germline V gives CDR1 SGHKS, CDR2 YYEKEE (reference sequence). CDR3 coding DNA: TGTGCCAGCAGCTTGGTAGGGGGTTCCTATGGCTACACCTTC. It codes for CASSLVGGSYGYTF.

The chain is built from TRBV4-2 and TRBJ1-1; 9 positions agree with TRBD1. Germline lookup yields CDR1 LGHNA and CDR2 YNFKEQ. Trimming removed 6 bases from V and 3 bases from J; junction bases left unmatched: 2. The CDR3 totals 13 residues. The CDR3 sequence is CASSRDRDTEAFF. CDR3 DNA: TGTGCCAGCAGTCGGGACAGGGACACTGAAGCTTTCTTT.

The chain couples TRBV11-2 to TRBJ1-1; the match to TRBD1 covers 7 bases. Germline-derived CDR1 and CDR2 are SGHAT and FQNNGV. The CDR3 runs to 15 residues. V lost 5 bases to trimming and J lost 1 base; unmatched junction nucleotides: 7. The CDR3 DNA follows: TGTGCCAGCAGCCCTCGACAGGGAGGGAACACTGAAGCTTTCTTT. Its protein product is CASSPRQGGNTEAFF.

The chain carries TRBV7-8 and TRBJ2-7; D is ambiguous. V was cut by 2 bases and J by 0 bases, with 8 bases left in between. CDR1 and CDR2 from the germline V gene are SGHVS and FQNEAQ. This CDR3 is 14 amino acids long. CDR3 region: CASSLLKSSYEQYF. CDR3 in DNA: TGTGCCAGCAGCTTACTAAAAAGCTCCTACGAGCAGTACTTC. The full variable domain, in which reference TRBV7-8 and TRBJ2-7 provide the parts outside the CDR3, is GAGVSQSPRYKVAKRGQDVALRCDPISGHVSLFWYQQALGQGPEFLTYFQNEAQLDKSGLPSDRFFAERPEGSVSTLKIQRTQQEDSAVYLCASSLLKSSYEQYFGPGTRLTVT.

The genes are TRBV7-8 and TRBJ1-6, with D uncertain. CDR3 length: 12 amino acids. Per germline, CDR1 SGHVS and CDR2 FQNEAQ. Deletions cut 2 bases from V and 14 bases from J, with 10 bases between. The CDR3: CASSLIAGALHF. The CDR3 DNA is TGTGCCAGCAGCTTAATAGCCGGGGCCCTCCACTTT.

A word on this clone: The germline gene is not matched at one end of the junction; a read error may be the cause. This chain connects TRBV25-1 to TRBJ2-3, with no clear D. The CDR3 contains 15 residues. In germline, CDR1 is MGHDK, CDR2 SYGVNS. CDR3 sequence: CASTPPPADTETQYF. For the CDR3, the DNA is TGTGCCAGCACCCCGCCCCCCGCAGACACAGAGACGCAGTATTTT.

The V and J genes are TRBV13 and TRBJ2-7, with D unresolved. The CDR3 is made up of 14 amino acids. Germline CDR1 reads PRHDT; CDR2 reads FYEKMQ (reference sequence). V shed 5 bases and J shed 2 bases, with 13 bases lying between them. In nucleotides, the CDR3 is TGTGCCAGCAGCCCCCGTCGCGGAACCTACGAGCAGTACTTC. Protein: CASSPRRGTYEQYF.